The 20 T cell receptor beta chains presented below share a single source sample, sequenced in a study of T cells in narcolepsy. Assay used: immunoSEQ multiplex PCR; TCRdb lists only in-frame clones, some missing. Of about 20,000 clones in the sample, roughly four fifths were seen once. Material for sequencing was memory (CD45RA-) CD4+ T cells from blood. These receptor sequences come from a human donor in good health.

The chain couples TRBV6-6 to TRBJ2-7, with unresolved D. The V gene lost 4 bases and the J gene lost 2 bases, with 12 bases spanning the gap. Germline V lookup: CDR1 MNHNY, CDR2 SVGAGI (reference sequence). The CDR3 is 14 amino acids. DNA for the CDR3: TGTGCCAGCAGTTTAACAAGCCTAACCTACGAGCAGTACTTC. Translation gives CASSLTSLTYEQYF.

The rearrangement links TRBV6-6 to TRBJ2-5; D is undetermined. The CDR3 sequence is 14 residues long. V was shortened by 5 bases and J by 4 bases, with 14 bases between the two germline ends. The germline V gene encodes CDR1 MNHNY and CDR2 SVGAGI (reference sequence). The CDR3: CASSIEILSETQYF. In nucleotides, the CDR3 is TGTGCCAGCAGTATCGAGATATTATCAGAGACCCAGTACTTC.

The rearrangement links TRBV5-6 to TRBJ1-2; D remains unclear. Germline V gene lookup returns CDR1 SGHDT and CDR2 YYEEEE. The CDR3 runs to 12 residues. V was shortened by 4 bases and J by 5 bases, with 9 bases between the two germline ends. CDR3 sequence reads: CASSLRSYGYTF. The DNA of the CDR3 is TGTGCCAGCAGCCTCCGCTCGTATGGCTACACCTTC.

CDR3 loop: CASSVTGSRGLYEQYF. The CDR3 coding sequence is TGTGCCAGCAGCGTAACAGGGAGTCGAGGTCTCTACGAGCAGTACTTC. This chain uses TRBV7-2 with TRBJ2-7; D is perhaps TRBD1 (6 bases). The CDR3 spans 16 residues. Germline CDR1 SGHTA, CDR2 FQGNSA. Trimming removed 5 bases at V and 3 bases at J, with 20 bases between.

V is TRBV15 and J is TRBJ2-3, with TRBD2 identical over 10 bases. The length of the CDR3 is 17 residues. V lost 5 bases and J lost 2; bases outside the gene matches: 10. CDR1 LNHNV and CDR2 YYDKDF come from the germline V gene (reference sequence). DNA of the CDR3: TGTGCCACCAGCGACATGAAGCGGGGGGGCGACACAGATACGCAGTATTTT. Translated: CATSDMKRGGDTDTQYF. The variable domain in full, with the rest retrieved from reference TRBV15 and TRBJ2-3, is DAMVIQNPRYQVTQFGKPVTLSCSQTLNHNVMYWYQQKSSQAPKLLFHYYDKDFNNEADTPDNFQSRRPNTSFCFLDIRSPGLGDTAMYLCATSDMKRGGDTDTQYFGPGTRLTVL.

This clone was seen a handful of times. This rearrangement joins TRBV9 to TRBJ2-1; 13 bases map to TRBD2. The CDR3 sequence is 17 residues long. The germline V gene has CDR1 SGDLS and CDR2 YYNGEE. V dropped 3 bases and J dropped 8; count of bases not matched to a gene: 11. CDR3 protein: CASSGRLTSGGADEQFF. Written as DNA, the CDR3 is TGTGCCAGCAGCGGGAGACTTACTAGCGGGGGGGCCGATGAGCAGTTCTTC.

The chain links TRBV5-1 to TRBJ2-7; 9 bases line up with TRBD1. V lost 4 bases and J lost 5; bases outside the gene matches: 7. CDR1 is SGHRS, CDR2 YFSETQ, per germline. CDR3 length equals 14 residues. The CDR3 sequence is CASSGGQGFDEQYF. The DNA of the CDR3 is TGCGCCAGCAGCGGGGGACAGGGTTTCGACGAGCAGTACTTC.

This rearrangement joins TRBV25-1 to TRBJ2-1, with TRBD2 matching 10 bases. The CDR3 sequence is 16 residues long. Germline assignment: CDR1 MGHDK and CDR2 SYGVNS. V shed 3 bases, J shed 4 bases, and the junction held 6 bases outside the gene matches. CDR3 amino acids: CASSDPPSGRYNEQFF. As DNA, the CDR3 is TGTGCCAGCAGTGACCCCCCTAGCGGGAGATACAATGAGCAGTTCTTC.

The J gene is TRBJ2-1, the V gene TRBV6-5, with TRBD2 identical over 14 bases. In germline, CDR1 is MNHEY, CDR2 SVGAGI. The V and J ends lost 2 bases and 9 bases, in that order; junction bases with no gene match: 3. The CDR3 runs 15 residues. This CDR3 reads CASSYGTSGGVEQFF. The DNA for the CDR3 is TGTGCCAGCAGTTACGGGACTAGCGGGGGAGTTGAGCAGTTCTTC.

The rearrangement uses TRBV7-2 and TRBJ2-1; D remains unclear. There are 12 residues in the CDR3. The germline gives CDR1 SGHTA, CDR2 FQGNSA. V lost 1 base to trimming and J lost 12 bases, with 10 bases between them. The CDR3: CASSLVPLLQFF. The CDR3 DNA is TGTGCCAGCAGCTTAGTACCCTTATTGCAGTTCTTC.

The chain joins TRBV15 to TRBJ1-3; D is possibly TRBD1 (6 bases). Trimming took 3 bases from V and 7 from J, leaving 16 bases between them. CDR3 length equals 15 residues. In germline, CDR1 is LNHNV, CDR2 YYDKDF (reference sequence). Here the CDR3 DNA reads TGTGCCACCAGCAGCCTCCTGAGGGGGGAGAACACCATATATTTT. Translation gives CATSSLLRGENTIYF.

V gene TRBV30 combines with J gene TRBJ1-5; TRBD1 might be the D (6 bases). Looked up from germline, CDR1 is GTSNPN and CDR2 is SVGIG (reference sequence). With 3 bases removed from V and 5 bases from J, the gap between germline ends came to 11 bases. The CDR3 is 13 residues long. The CDR3 is CAWSSGVDQPQHF. The CDR3 DNA reads as TGTGCCTGGAGCTCAGGGGTCGATCAGCCCCAGCATTTT.

The chain recombines TRBV7-9 with TRBJ1-5; no clear D. In germline, CDR1 is SEHNR, CDR2 FQNEAQ (reference sequence). The CDR3 has 15 residues. V was pared by 3 bases and J by 2 bases, with 11 bases between. The CDR3 reads CASSFRSRGNQPQHF. CDR3 DNA sequence: TGTGCCAGCAGCTTCCGCTCGAGGGGCAATCAGCCCCAGCATTTT.

This sequence joins TRBV11-2 and TRBJ2-1, with 8 bases fitting TRBD2. The ends lost 1 base at V and 6 bases at J; junction bases unmatched: 5. CDR3 length equals 15 residues. CDR1 SGHAT and CDR2 FQNNGV come from the germline V gene. CDR3 residues: CASSLVAGGTNEQFF. CDR3 DNA: TGTGCCAGCAGCTTAGTGGCGGGAGGCACCAATGAGCAGTTCTTC.

The chain couples TRBV6-1 to TRBJ1-6; TRBD1 might be the D (5 bases). V lost 6 bases and J 5 bases, leaving 11 bases between the germline ends. This CDR3 has 14 residues. CDR1 and CDR2 (germline): MNHNS, SASEGT. Written as DNA, the CDR3 is TGTGCCAGCAGGACAGAACAGGATAATTCACCCCTCCACTTT. The encoded protein is CASRTEQDNSPLHF.

This clone was picked up a small number of times. The chain is built from TRBV5-6 and TRBJ2-5; 15 positions agree with TRBD2. The germline V gene has CDR1 SGHDT and CDR2 YYEEEE. The V and J ends lost 3 bases and 2 bases, in that order; junction bases with no gene match: 5. The CDR3 has 17 amino acids. The CDR3 sequence: CASSSLGLAGGQETQYF. The DNA for the CDR3 is TGTGCCAGCAGCTCGCTAGGACTAGCGGGGGGGCAAGAGACCCAGTACTTC.

The genes are TRBV19 and TRBJ1-2; possible D gene TRBD1, 6 bases. V gave up 4 bases and J gave up 3 bases, with 12 bases separating them. Germline loops: CDR1 LNHDA, CDR2 SQIVND (reference sequence). The CDR3 has 14 amino acids. The CDR3 DNA reads as TGTGCCAGTAGTACTACAGGGCTCGACTATGGCTACACCTTC. Translation gives CASSTTGLDYGYTF.

The V gene is TRBV10-3, the J gene TRBJ2-1, with D unclear. Germline CDR1 and CDR2: ENHRY and SYGVKD. Trimming removed 6 bases from V and 0 bases from J, with 12 bases in between. The CDR3 totals 15 residues. CDR3 residues: CAIRIHTSSYNEQFF. DNA for the CDR3: TGTGCCATCAGGATACACACGAGCTCCTACAATGAGCAGTTCTTC.

The genes are TRBV11-3 and TRBJ2-1; 13 nucleotides agree with TRBD2. The V gene's germline CDR1 is SGHNT and CDR2 YENEEA. Unmatched junction bases numbered 5, after V lost 5 bases and J lost 4 bases. The CDR3 runs to 16 residues. The CDR3, as DNA: TGTGCCAGCAGCGATCGGACTAGCGGGGGTTACAATGAGCAGTTCTTC. Encoded protein: CASSDRTSGGYNEQFF.

The chain employs TRBV19 and TRBJ2-6; TRBD1 might be the D (6 bases). The V gene lost 9 bases and the J gene lost 0 bases, with 12 bases spanning the gap. Germline CDR1 is LNHDA and CDR2 is SQIVND (reference sequence). This CDR3 comprises 15 residues. The CDR3 spells CASQTGNSGANVLTF. The CDR3 nucleotides read TGTGCCAGCCAAACAGGGAACTCTGGGGCCAACGTCCTGACTTTC. Drawing the rest from reference TRBV19 and TRBJ2-6, the complete variable domain is DGGITQSPKYLFRKEGQNVTLSCEQNLNHDAMYWYRQDPGQGLRLIYYSQIVNDFQKGDIAEGYSVSREKKESFPLTVTSAQKNPTAFYLCASQTGNSGANVLTFGAGSRLTVL.